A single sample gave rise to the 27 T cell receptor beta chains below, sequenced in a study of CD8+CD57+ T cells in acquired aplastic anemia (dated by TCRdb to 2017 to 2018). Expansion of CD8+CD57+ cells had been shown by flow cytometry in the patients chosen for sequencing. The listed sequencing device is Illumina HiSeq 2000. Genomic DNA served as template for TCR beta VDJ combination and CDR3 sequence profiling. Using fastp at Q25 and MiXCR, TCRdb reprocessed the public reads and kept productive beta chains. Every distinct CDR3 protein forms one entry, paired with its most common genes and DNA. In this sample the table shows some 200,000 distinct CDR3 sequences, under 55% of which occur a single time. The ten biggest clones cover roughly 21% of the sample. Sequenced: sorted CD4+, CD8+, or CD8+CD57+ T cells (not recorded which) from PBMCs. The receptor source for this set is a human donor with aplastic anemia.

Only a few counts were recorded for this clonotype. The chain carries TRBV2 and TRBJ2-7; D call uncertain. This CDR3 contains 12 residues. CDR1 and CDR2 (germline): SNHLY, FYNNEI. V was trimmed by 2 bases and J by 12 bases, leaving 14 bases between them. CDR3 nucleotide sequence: TGTGCCAGCAGTGAAAATGGTCCAGCTTCGTACTTC. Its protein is CASSENGPASYF.

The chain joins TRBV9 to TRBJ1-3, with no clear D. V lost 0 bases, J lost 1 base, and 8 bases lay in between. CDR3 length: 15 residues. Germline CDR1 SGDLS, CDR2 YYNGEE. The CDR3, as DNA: TGTGCCAGCAGCGTAGGAGGTACATCTGGAAACACCATATATTTT. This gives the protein CASSVGGTSGNTIYF.

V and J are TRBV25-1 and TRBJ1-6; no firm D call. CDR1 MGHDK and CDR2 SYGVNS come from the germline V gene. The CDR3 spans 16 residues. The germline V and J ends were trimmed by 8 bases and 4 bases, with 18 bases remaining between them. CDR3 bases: TGTGCCAGCTTACCTTCGGATAGGAATTATAATTCACCCCTCCACTTT. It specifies CASLPSDRNYNSPLHF.

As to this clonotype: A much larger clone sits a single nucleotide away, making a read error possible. CDR3 region: CGARGVLSYNSPLHF. The CDR3 DNA reads TGCGGTGCTAGGGGCGTACTATCCTATAATTCACCCCTCCACTTT. The chain carries TRBV20-1 and TRBJ1-6, with D perhaps TRBD1 (5 bases). The CDR3 runs 15 residues. Looked up from germline, CDR1 is DFQATT and CDR2 is SNEGSKA (reference sequence).

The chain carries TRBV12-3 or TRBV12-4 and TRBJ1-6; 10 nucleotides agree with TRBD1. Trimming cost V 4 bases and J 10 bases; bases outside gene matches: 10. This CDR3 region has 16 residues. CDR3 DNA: TGTGCCAGCAGTTCCCGCGACAGGGGGCTCGGATCACCCCTCCACTTT. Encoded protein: CASSSRDRGLGSPLHF.

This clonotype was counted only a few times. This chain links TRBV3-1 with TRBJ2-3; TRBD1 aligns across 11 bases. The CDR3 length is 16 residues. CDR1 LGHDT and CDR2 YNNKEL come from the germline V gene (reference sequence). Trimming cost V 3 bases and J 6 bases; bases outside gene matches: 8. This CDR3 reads CASSHFPGQGGDTQYF. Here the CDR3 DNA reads TGTGCCAGCAGCCATTTTCCGGGACAGGGGGGGGATACGCAGTATTTT.

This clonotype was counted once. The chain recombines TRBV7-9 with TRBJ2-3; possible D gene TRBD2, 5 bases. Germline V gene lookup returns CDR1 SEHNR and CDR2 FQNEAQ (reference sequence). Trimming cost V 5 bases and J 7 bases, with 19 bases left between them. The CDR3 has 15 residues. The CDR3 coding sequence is TGTGCCAGCAGCCCTGGTCCCGGGGTGGGATATACGCAGTATTTT. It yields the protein CASSPGPGVGYTQYF.

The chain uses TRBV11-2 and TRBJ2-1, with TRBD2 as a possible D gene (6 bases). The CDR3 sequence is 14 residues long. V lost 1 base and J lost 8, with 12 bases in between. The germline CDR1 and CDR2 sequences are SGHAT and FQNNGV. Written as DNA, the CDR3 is TGTGCCAGCAGCTTAGTTCTCGCGGGGCATGAGCAGTTCTTC. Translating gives CASSLVLAGHEQFF.

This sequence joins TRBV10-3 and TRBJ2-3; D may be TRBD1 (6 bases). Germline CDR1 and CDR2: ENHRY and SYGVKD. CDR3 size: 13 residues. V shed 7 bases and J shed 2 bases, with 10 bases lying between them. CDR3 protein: CAIMKGDTDTQYF. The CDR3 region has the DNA TGTGCCATCATGAAGGGGGACACAGATACGCAGTATTTT.

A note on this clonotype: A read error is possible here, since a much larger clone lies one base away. The CDR3 nucleotides read TGTGCCAGCACCGGACAGGGGAAGGTGGGCGGCTACACCTTC. Translated: CASTGQGKVGGYTF. V usage is TRBV2 and J usage is TRBJ1-2; 9 nucleotides align to TRBD1. Trimming took 7 bases from V and 8 from J; bases not matched to a gene: 11. The CDR3 runs to 14 residues. Germline V gives CDR1 SNHLY, CDR2 FYNNEI.

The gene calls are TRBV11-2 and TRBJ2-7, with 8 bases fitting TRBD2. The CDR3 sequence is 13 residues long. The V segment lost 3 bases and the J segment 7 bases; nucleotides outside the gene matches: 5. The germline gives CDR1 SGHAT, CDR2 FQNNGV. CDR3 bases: TGTGCCAGCAGCTTCGGTAGCGGGGAAGAGCAGTACTTC. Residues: CASSFGSGEEQYF.

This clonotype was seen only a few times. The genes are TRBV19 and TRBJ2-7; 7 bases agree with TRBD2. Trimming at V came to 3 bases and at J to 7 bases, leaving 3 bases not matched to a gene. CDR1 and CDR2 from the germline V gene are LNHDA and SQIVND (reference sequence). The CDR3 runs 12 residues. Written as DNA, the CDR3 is TGTGCCAGTAGTATTGGGGGGGAAGAGCAGTACTTC. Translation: CASSIGGEEQYF.

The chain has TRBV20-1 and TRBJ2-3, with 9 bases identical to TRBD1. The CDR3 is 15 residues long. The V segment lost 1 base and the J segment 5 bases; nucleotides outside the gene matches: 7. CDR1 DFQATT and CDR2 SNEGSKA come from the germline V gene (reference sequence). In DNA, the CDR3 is TGCAGTGCTAGAGCTACGGGACAGGGCGAAGATACGCAGTATTTT. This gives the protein CSARATGQGEDTQYF.

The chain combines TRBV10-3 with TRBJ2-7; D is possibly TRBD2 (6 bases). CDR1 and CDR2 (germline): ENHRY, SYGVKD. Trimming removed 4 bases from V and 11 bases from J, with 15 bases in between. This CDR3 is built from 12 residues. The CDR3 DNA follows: TGTGCCATCAGTGGCAATTCGGAGGGAAAGTACTTC. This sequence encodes CAISGNSEGKYF.

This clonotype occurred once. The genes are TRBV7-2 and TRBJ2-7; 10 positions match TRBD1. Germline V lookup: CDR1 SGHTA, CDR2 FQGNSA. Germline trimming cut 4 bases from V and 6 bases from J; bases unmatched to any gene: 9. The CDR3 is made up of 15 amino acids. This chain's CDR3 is CASSYPGTGDSEQYF. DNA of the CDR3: TGTGCCAGCAGCTATCCCGGGACAGGGGATAGCGAGCAGTACTTC.

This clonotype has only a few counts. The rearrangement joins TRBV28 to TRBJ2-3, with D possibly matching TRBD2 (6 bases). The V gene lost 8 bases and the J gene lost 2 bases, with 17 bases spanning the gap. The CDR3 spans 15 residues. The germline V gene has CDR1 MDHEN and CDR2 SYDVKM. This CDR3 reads CASLRRGRSTDTQYF. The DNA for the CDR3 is TGTGCCAGCCTGAGGAGGGGACGATCCACAGATACGCAGTATTTT.

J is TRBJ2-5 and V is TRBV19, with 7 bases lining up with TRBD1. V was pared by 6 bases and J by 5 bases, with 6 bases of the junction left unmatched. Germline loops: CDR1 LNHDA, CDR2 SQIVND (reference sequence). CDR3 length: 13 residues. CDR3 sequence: CASRQGLGETQYF. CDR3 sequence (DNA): TGTGCCAGTAGACAGGGGTTAGGGGAGACCCAGTACTTC.

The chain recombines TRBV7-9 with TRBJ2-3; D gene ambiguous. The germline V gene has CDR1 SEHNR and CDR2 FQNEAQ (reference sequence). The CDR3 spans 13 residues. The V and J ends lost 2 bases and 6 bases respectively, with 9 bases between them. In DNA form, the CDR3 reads TGTGCCAGCAGCTTAAAAAGTTGGGATACGCAGTATTTT. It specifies CASSLKSWDTQYF.

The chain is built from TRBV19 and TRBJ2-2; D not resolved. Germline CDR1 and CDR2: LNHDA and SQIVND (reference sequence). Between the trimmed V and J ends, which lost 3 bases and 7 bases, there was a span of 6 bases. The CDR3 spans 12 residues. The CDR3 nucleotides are TGTGCCAGTAGTATCCGAATCGGGGAGCTGTTTTTT. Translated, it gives CASSIRIGELFF.

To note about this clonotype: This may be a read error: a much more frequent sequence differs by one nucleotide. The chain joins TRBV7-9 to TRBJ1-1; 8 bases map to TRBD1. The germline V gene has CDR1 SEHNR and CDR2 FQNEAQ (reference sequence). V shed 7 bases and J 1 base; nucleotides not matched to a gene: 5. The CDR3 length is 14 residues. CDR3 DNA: TGTGCCAGCAACGCTGGACAGGGGAACACTGAAGCTTTCTTT. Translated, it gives CASNAGQGNTEAFF. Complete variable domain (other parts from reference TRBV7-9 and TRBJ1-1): DTGVSQNPRHKITKRGQNVTFRCDPISEHNRLYWYRQTLGQGPEFLTYFQNEAQLEKSRLLSDRFSAERPKGSFSTLEIQRTEQGDSAMYLCASNAGQGNTEAFFGQGTRLTVV.

The CDR3 nucleotides are TGTGCCAGCAGCGTAGCGGGGGTCTATGGCTACACCTTC. Translating it yields CASSVAGVYGYTF. The rearrangement links TRBV9 to TRBJ1-2; TRBD1 might be the D (5 bases). The CDR3 length is 13 residues. CDR1 is SGDLS and CDR2 is YYNGEE in the germline V gene. V dropped 0 bases and J dropped 4 bases, with 7 bases sitting between them. The variable domain in full, with the rest retrieved from reference TRBV9 and TRBJ1-2, is DSGVTQTPKHLITATGQRVTLRCSPRSGDLSVYWYQQSLDQGLQFLIQYYNGEERAKGNILERFSAQQFPDLHSELNLSSLELGDSALYFCASSVAGVYGYTFGSGTRLTVV.

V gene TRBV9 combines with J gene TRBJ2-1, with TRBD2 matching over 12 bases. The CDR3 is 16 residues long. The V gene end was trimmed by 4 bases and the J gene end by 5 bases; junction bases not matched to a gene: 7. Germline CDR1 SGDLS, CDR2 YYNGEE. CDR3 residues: CASSTTSGGTDNEQFF. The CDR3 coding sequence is TGTGCCAGCAGCACCACTAGCGGGGGGACAGACAATGAGCAGTTCTTC.

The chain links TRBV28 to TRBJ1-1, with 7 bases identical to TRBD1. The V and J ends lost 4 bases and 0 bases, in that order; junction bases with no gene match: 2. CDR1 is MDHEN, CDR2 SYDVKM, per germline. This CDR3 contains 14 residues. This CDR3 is CASSSDRVNTEAFF. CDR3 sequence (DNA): TGTGCCAGCAGTTCTGACAGGGTGAACACTGAAGCTTTCTTT.

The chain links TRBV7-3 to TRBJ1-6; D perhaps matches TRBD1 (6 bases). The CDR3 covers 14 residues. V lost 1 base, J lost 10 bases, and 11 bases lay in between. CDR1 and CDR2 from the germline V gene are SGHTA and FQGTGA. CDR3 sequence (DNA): TGTGCCAGCAGCTTAAGGCCAGGGGTGTCACCCCTCCACTTT. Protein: CASSLRPGVSPLHF.

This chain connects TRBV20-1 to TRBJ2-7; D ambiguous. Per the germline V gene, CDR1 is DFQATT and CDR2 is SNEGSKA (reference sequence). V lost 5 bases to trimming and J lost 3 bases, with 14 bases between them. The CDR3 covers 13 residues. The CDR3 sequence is CSAPKVQFYEQYF. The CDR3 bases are TGCAGTGCTCCAAAAGTGCAGTTCTACGAGCAGTACTTC.

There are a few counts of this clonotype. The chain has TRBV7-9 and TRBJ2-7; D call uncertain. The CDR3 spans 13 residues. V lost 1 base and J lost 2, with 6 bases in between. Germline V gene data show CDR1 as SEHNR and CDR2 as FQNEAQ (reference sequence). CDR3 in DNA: TGTGCCAGCAGCTTAGAAGCGCCCTACGAGCAGTACTTC. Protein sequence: CASSLEAPYEQYF.

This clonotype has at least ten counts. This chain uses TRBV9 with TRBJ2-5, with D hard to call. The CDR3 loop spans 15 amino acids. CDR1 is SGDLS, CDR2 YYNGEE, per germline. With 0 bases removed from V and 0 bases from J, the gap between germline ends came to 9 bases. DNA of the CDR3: TGTGCCAGCAGCGTAGGCGGCAAACACCAAGAGACCCAGTACTTC. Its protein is CASSVGGKHQETQYF.